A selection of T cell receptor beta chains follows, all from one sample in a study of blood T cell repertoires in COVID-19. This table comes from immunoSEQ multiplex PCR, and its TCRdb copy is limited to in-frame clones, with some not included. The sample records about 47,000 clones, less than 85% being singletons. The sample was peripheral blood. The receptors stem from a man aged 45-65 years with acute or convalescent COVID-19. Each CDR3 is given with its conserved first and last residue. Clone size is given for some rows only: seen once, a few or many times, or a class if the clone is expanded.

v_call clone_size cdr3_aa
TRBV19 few CASSDGQGSNQPQHF
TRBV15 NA CATSRPPVSEAFF
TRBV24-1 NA CATPSRGPGTEAFF
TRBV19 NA CASSITWGDTLPYEQYF
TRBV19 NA CASRPFSSTNEKLFF
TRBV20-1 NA CSASPLLRGTNSPLHF
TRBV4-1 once CASSQDQGLGKLFF
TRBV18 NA CASSPFSAGTGLTYEQYF
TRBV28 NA CASSPGRVGGYTF
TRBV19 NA CASSSAGASTDTQYF
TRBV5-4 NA CASSLIDRVYSPLHF
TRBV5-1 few CASSLGGTGSGNTIYF
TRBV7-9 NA CASSFSADTDTQYF
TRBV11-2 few CASSPRDFRHFQYF
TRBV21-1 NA CASSKWADRAGNQPQHF
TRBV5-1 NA CASSLARQEEEAFF
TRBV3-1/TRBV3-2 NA CASSQDTTNEKLFF